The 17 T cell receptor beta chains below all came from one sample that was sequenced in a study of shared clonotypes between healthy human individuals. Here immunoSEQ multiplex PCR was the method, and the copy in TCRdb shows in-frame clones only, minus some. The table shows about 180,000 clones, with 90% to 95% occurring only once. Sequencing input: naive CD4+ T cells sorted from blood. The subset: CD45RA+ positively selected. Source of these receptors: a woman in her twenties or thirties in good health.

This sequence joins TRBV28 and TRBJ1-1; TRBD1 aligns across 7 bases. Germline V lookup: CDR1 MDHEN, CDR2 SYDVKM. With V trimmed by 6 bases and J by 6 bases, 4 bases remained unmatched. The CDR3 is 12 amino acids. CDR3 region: CASRQGVPEAFF. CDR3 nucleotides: TGTGCCAGCAGGCAGGGGGTCCCTGAAGCTTTCTTT.

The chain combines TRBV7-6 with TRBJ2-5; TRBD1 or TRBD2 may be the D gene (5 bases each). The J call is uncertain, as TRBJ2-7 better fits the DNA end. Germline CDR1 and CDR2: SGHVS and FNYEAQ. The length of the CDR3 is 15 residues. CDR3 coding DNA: TGTGCCAGCAGCTTAGCCTTCGGGGCCATATACGAGCAGTACTTC. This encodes CASSLAFGAIYEQYF.

The CDR3 nucleotides read TGTGCCAGCAGCTTTTGGGGGAACACTGAAGCTTTCTTT. It codes for CASSFWGNTEAFF. The chain has TRBV5-5 and TRBJ1-1, with D hard to call. V was pared by 2 bases and J by 1 base, with 6 bases between. The V gene's germline CDR1 is SGHKS and CDR2 YYEKEE (reference sequence). The CDR3 extends over 13 amino acids.

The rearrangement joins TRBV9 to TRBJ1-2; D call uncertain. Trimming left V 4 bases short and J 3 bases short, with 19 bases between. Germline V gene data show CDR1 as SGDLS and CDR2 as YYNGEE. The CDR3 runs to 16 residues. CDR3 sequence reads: CASSPKDGVLDYGYTF. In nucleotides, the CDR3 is TGTGCCAGCAGCCCAAAAGACGGGGTCCTCGACTATGGCTACACCTTC.

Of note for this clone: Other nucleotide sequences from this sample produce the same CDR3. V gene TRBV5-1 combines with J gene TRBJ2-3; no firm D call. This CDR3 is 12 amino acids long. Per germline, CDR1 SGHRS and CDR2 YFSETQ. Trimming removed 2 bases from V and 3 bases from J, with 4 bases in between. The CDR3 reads CASSLETDTQYF. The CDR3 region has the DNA TGCGCCAGCAGCTTAGAGACAGATACGCAGTATTTT.

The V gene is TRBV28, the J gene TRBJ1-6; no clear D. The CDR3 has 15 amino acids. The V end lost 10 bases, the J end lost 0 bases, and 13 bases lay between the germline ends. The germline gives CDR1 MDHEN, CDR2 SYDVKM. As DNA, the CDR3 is TGTGCCACCTACAAAGGGAGCTCCTATAATTCACCCCTCCACTTT. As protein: CATYKGSSYNSPLHF.

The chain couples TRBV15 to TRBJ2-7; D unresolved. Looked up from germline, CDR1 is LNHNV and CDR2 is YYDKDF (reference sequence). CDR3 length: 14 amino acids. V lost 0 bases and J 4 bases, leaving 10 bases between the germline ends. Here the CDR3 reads CATSRDDFSYEQYF. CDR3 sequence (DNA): TGTGCCACCAGCAGAGATGATTTTTCGTACGAGCAGTACTTC.

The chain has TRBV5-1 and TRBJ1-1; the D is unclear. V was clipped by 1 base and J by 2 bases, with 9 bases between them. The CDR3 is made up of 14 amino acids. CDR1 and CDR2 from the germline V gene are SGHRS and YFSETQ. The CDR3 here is CASSLREINTEAFF. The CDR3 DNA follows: TGCGCCAGCAGCTTGAGGGAGATTAACACTGAAGCTTTCTTT.

CDR3 DNA: TGTGCCAGCAGCTTAAAATTTCGGGACAGGGCCTGGGGGGAGCAGTACTTC. This sequence encodes CASSLKFRDRAWGEQYF. V is TRBV7-8 and J is TRBJ2-7; the match to TRBD1 covers 9 bases. V was pared by 2 bases and J by 7 bases, with 15 bases of the junction left unmatched. Germline V gene lookup returns CDR1 SGHVS and CDR2 FQNEAQ. The CDR3 extends over 17 amino acids. The variable domain in full, completed from reference TRBV7-8 and TRBJ2-7, reads GAGVSQSPRYKVAKRGQDVALRCDPISGHVSLFWYQQALGQGPEFLTYFQNEAQLDKSGLPSDRFFAERPEGSVSTLKIQRTQQEDSAVYLCASSLKFRDRAWGEQYFGPGTRLTVT.

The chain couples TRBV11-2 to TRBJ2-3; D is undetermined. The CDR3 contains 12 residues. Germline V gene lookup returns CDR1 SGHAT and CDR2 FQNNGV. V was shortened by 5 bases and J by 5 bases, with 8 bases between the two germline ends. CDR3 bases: TGTGCCAGCAGCCAATGGGAAGATACGCAGTATTTT. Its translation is CASSQWEDTQYF.

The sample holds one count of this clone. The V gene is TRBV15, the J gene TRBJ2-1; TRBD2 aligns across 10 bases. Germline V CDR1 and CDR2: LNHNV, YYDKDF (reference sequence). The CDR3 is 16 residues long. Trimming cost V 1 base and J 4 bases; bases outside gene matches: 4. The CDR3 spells CATSRVRLAGYNEQFF. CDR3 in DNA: TGTGCCACCAGCAGAGTTCGACTAGCGGGTTACAATGAGCAGTTCTTC.

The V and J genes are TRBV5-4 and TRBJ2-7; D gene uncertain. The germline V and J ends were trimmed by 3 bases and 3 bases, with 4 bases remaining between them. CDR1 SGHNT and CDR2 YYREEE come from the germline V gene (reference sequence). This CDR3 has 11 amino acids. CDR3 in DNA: TGTGCCAGCAGCTCGGGCTACGAGCAGTACTTC. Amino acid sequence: CASSSGYEQYF.

For the CDR3, the DNA is TGCGCCAGCAGCTTTTTGGGGGCAGGGAACACTGAAGCTTTCTTT. Protein product: CASSFLGAGNTEAFF. V gene TRBV5-1 combines with J gene TRBJ1-1, with a possible D match to TRBD1 (6 bases). The CDR3 spans 15 residues. V was cut by 2 bases and J by 1 base, with 12 bases left in between. Looked up from germline, CDR1 is SGHRS and CDR2 is YFSETQ.

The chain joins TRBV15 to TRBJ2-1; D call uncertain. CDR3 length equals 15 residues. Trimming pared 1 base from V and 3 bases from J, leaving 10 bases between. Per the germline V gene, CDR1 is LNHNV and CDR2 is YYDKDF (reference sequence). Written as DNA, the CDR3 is TGTGCCACCAGCAGAGTTGAACACTACTACAATGAGCAGTTCTTC. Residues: CATSRVEHYYNEQFF.

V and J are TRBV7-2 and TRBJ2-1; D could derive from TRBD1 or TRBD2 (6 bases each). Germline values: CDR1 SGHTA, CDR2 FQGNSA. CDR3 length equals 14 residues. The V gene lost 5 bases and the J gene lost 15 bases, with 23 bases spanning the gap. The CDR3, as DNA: TGTGCCAGCAGCCCCAGGGTTAGCCACAAGGGGGGGTTCTTC. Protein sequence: CASSPRVSHKGGFF.

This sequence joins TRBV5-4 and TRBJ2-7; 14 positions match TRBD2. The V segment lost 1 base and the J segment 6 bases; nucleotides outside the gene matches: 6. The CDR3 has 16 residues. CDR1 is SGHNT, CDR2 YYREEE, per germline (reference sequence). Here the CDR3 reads CASSLRGTSGRGEQYF. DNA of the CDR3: TGTGCCAGCAGCTTGAGGGGGACTAGCGGGAGAGGCGAGCAGTACTTC. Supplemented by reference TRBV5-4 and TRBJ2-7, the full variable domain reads ETGVTQSPTHLIKTRGQQVTLRCSSQSGHNTVSWYQQALGQGPQFIFQYYREEENGRGNFPPRFSGLQFPNYSSELNVNALELDDSALYLCASSLRGTSGRGEQYFGPGTRLTVT.

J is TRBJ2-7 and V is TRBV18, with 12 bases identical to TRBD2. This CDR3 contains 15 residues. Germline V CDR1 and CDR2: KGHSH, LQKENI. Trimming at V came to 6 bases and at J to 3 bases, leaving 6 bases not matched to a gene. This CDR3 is CASSDPTSGGYEQYF. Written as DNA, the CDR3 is TGTGCCAGCTCCGACCCGACTAGCGGGGGCTACGAGCAGTACTTC.